These T cell receptor beta chains were read from a single sample in a study of cytomegalovirus exposure and HLA in healthy donors. The method was immunoSEQ multiplex PCR; TCRdb's version includes in-frame clones alone and lacks a portion of them. The repertoire includes some 150,000 clones, over 70% of them detected once, and nearly 7% sits in the top ten. What was sequenced was PBMCs. Receptors were obtained from a man in his forties or fifties in good health and CMV-seropositive. Both conserved end residues are part of each CDR3. The D gene is left open where the match is weak. Size values are once, few and many counts, or a class for expanded clones, and some rows have none.

CDR3 protein: CASRVMGLTGTYEQYF
CDR3 DNA: TGTGCCAGCAGGGTAATGGGATTGACAGGCACCTACGAGCAGTACTTC
J gene: TRBJ2-7
D gene: .
clone size: .
V gene: TRBV2

CDR3 protein: CASSIPGQGGQPQHF
CDR3 DNA: TGTGCCAGTAGTATTCCAGGACAGGGGGGCCAGCCCCAGCATTTT
J gene: TRBJ1-5
D gene: TRBD1
clone size: .
V gene: TRBV19

CDR3 protein: CASRAFRATNEKLFF
CDR3 DNA: TGTGCCAGCAGGGCCTTCAGGGCAACTAATGAAAAACTGTTTTTT
J gene: TRBJ1-4
D gene: .
clone size: few
V gene: TRBV6-5

CDR3 protein: CASSLWTASYTEAFF
CDR3 DNA: TGTGCCAGCAGTTTATGGACAGCTTCCTACACTGAAGCTTTCTTT
J gene: TRBJ1-1
D gene: .
clone size: few
V gene: TRBV6-5

CDR3 protein: CATSRAYFGGYTF
CDR3 DNA: TGTGCCACCAGCAGAGCCTACTTCGGGGGCTACACCTTC
J gene: TRBJ1-2
D gene: .
clone size: .
V gene: TRBV15

CDR3 protein: CASSLGAGSSYEQYF
CDR3 DNA: TGTGCCAGCAGCTTAGGGGCAGGTTCCTCCTACGAGCAGTACTTC
J gene: TRBJ2-7
D gene: .
clone size: once
V gene: TRBV11-3

CDR3 protein: CASSRGTSGYYNEQFF
CDR3 DNA: TGTGCCAGCAGCCGAGGGACTAGCGGGTACTACAATGAGCAGTTCTTC
J gene: TRBJ2-1
D gene: TRBD2
clone size: .
V gene: TRBV11-3

CDR3 protein: CASSGGQGASYEQYF
CDR3 DNA: TGTGCCAGCAGCGGGGGACAGGGGGCCTCCTACGAGCAGTACTTC
J gene: TRBJ2-7
D gene: TRBD1
clone size: .
V gene: TRBV9

CDR3 protein: CASSLGLSRVRAPHEQYF
CDR3 DNA: TGTGCCAGCAGCTTAGGACTTTCGAGGGTCCGGGCCCCCCACGAGCAGTACTTC
J gene: TRBJ2-7
D gene: .
clone size: .
V gene: TRBV7-2

CDR3 protein: CASSLNIYSNQPQHF
CDR3 DNA: TGTGCCAGCAGTTTAAACATTTATAGCAATCAGCCCCAGCATTTT
J gene: TRBJ1-5
D gene: .
clone size: .
V gene: TRBV27

CDR3 protein: CASSRGGYSGNTIYF
CDR3 DNA: TGTGCCAGCAGCCGCGGGGGGTACTCTGGAAACACCATATATTTT
J gene: TRBJ1-3
D gene: .
clone size: .
V gene: TRBV7-2

CDR3 protein: CASSPKELLNTEAFF
CDR3 DNA: TGTGCCAGCTCACCAAAGGAGCTATTGAACACTGAAGCTTTCTTT
J gene: TRBJ1-1
D gene: .
clone size: .
V gene: TRBV18

CDR3 protein: CASSLVTREEKAFF
CDR3 DNA: TGTGCCAGCAGCTTGGTAACCAGGGAGGAGAAAGCTTTCTTT
J gene: TRBJ1-1
D gene: .
clone size: few
V gene: TRBV5-5

CDR3 protein: CASSYPRPRAGYEQYF
CDR3 DNA: TGTGCCAGCAGCTACCCGCGGCCCAGGGCAGGTTACGAGCAGTACTTC
J gene: TRBJ2-7
D gene: .
clone size: .
V gene: TRBV5-6

CDR3 protein: CASSMLLKSSYEQYF
CDR3 DNA: TGTGCCAGTAGTATGCTCTTGAAGAGCTCCTACGAGCAGTACTTC
J gene: TRBJ2-7
D gene: .
clone size: once
V gene: TRBV19

CDR3 protein: CASHPGNHEKLFF
CDR3 DNA: TGTGCCAGCCATCCAGGGAACCATGAAAAACTGTTTTTT
J gene: TRBJ1-4
D gene: .
clone size: few
V gene: TRBV27

CDR3 protein: CASSDQGKRVSPLHF
CDR3 DNA: TGTGCCAGCAGTGACCAGGGTAAACGGGTCTCACCCCTCCACTTT
J gene: TRBJ1-6
D gene: .
clone size: .
V gene: TRBV2

CDR3 protein: CASRGTGSNEKLFF
CDR3 DNA: TGTGCCAGCAGAGGGACAGGCTCAAATGAAAAACTGTTTTTT
J gene: TRBJ1-4
D gene: TRBD1
clone size: .
V gene: TRBV6-1

CDR3 protein: CASREEAWEPQHF
CDR3 DNA: TGTGCCAGCAGGGAGGAGGCATGGGAGCCCCAGCATTTT
J gene: TRBJ1-5
D gene: .
clone size: .
V gene: TRBV2

CDR3 protein: CASSLNEGLDTEAFF
CDR3 DNA: TGTGCCAGCAGCTTAAACGAGGGTTTGGACACTGAAGCTTTCTTT
J gene: TRBJ1-1
D gene: .
clone size: .
V gene: TRBV7-9

CDR3 protein: CSVPWTSGRALSYNEQFF
CDR3 DNA: TGCAGCGTTCCCTGGACTAGCGGGAGGGCCCTCTCCTACAATGAGCAGTTCTTC
J gene: TRBJ2-1
D gene: TRBD2
clone size: .
V gene: TRBV29-1

CDR3 protein: CASSRKPGLGSYEQYF
CDR3 DNA: TGTGCCAGCAGCCGAAAGCCAGGACTAGGGTCCTACGAGCAGTACTTC
J gene: TRBJ2-7
D gene: TRBD2
clone size: .
V gene: TRBV5-5

CDR3 protein: CASSLTTWTVNTGELFF
CDR3 DNA: TGTGCCAGCTCACTAACGACGTGGACAGTGAACACCGGGGAGCTGTTTTTT
J gene: TRBJ2-2
D gene: .
clone size: few
V gene: TRBV18

CDR3 protein: CASSYSYGDNYEQYF
CDR3 DNA: TGTGCCAGCAGTTACTCCTACGGGGATAACTACGAGCAGTACTTC
J gene: TRBJ2-7
D gene: .
clone size: .
V gene: TRBV6-5

CDR3 protein: CASSSGQGNTEAFF
CDR3 DNA: TGTGCCAGCAGCTCCGGACAGGGAAACACTGAAGCTTTCTTT
J gene: TRBJ1-1
D gene: TRBD1
clone size: .
V gene: TRBV5-6

CDR3 protein: CASSLDRLQFF
CDR3 DNA: TGTGCCAGCAGCTTAGACAGATTACAGTTCTTC
J gene: TRBJ2-1
D gene: .
clone size: .
V gene: TRBV7-9

CDR3 protein: CASSVSSLNYGYTF
CDR3 DNA: TGTGCCAGCTCAGTTAGCAGTCTTAACTATGGCTACACCTTC
J gene: TRBJ1-2
D gene: .
clone size: .
V gene: TRBV18

CDR3 protein: CASRKTGPGQPQHF
CDR3 DNA: TGTGCCAGCCGGAAGACAGGACCAGGTCAGCCCCAGCATTTT
J gene: TRBJ1-5
D gene: .
clone size: .
V gene: TRBV19

CDR3 protein: CASSLSGQTLMNTEAFF
CDR3 DNA: TGTGCCAGCAGTTTATCCGGCCAGACTCTCATGAACACTGAAGCTTTCTTT
J gene: TRBJ1-1
D gene: .
clone size: few
V gene: TRBV27

CDR3 protein: CASSLDRGMNTEAFF
CDR3 DNA: TGTGCCAGCAGCTTGGACAGGGGAATGAACACTGAAGCTTTCTTT
J gene: TRBJ1-1
D gene: TRBD1
clone size: .
V gene: TRBV5-5

CDR3 protein: CASSNGISYEQYF
CDR3 DNA: TGTGCCAGCAGCAACGGGATTTCCTACGAGCAGTACTTC
J gene: TRBJ2-7
D gene: .
clone size: .
V gene: TRBV6-5

CDR3 protein: CASAPGGGAYNEQFF
CDR3 DNA: TGTGCCAGCGCTCCGGGCGGGGGGGCTTACAATGAGCAGTTCTTC
J gene: TRBJ2-1
D gene: TRBD2
clone size: .
V gene: TRBV7-2